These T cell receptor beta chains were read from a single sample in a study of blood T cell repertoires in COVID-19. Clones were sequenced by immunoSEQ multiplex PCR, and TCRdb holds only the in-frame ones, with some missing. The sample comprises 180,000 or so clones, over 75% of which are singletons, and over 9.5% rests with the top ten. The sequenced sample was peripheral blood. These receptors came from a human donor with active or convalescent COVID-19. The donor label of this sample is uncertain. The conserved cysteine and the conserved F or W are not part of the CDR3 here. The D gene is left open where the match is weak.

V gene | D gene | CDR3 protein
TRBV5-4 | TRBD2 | ASSLLAGGTDTQY
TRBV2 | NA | ASSGLGVGSYEQY
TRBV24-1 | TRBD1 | ATGVGQGSYNEQF
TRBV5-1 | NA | ASSLAAQSNYGYT
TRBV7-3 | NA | ASSLRSGLTYEQY
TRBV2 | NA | ATWGRSEKLF
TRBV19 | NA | ASSMEDRSGGGYT
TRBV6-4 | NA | ASSDSGTGELF
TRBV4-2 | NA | ASSQAGSGGGTDTQY
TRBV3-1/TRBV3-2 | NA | ASSYGLNTEAF
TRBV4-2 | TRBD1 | ASSQETGVNYGYT
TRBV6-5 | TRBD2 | ASSQGLAATDTQY
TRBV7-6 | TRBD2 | ASSLASGSLYEQY
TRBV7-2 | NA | ASSLNKNTEAF
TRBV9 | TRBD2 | ASSVGNTGRGEAQY
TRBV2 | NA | ASGYSRGNEQY
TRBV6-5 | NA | ASSLRETQY
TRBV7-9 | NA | ASSWGTQETQY
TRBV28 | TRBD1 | ASSGGLRGSISNQPQH
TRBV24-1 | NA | ATSDELTQY
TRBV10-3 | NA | ARSEGTYNEQF
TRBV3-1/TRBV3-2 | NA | ASSGRASNQPQH
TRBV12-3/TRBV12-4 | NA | ASSEGGKTQY
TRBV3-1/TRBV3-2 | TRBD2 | ASSQGTSGGPATRF
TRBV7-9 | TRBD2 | ASSRGQGPPGTSGSEKKGTQY
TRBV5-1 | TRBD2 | ASSPSPGLAGGDEQY
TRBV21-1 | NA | ASSKVHSFCEQY
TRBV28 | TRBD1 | ASIAPGQGVGNTIY
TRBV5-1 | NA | ASSLDRNEQF
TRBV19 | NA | ASSGTYAFGSYNEQF
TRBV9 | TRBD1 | ASSVGTGGHYGYT
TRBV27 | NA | ASSTGGYEQY
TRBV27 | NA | ASSLSFLPEQF
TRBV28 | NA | ASRKSGHYGYT
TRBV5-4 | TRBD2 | ASSLEAGGAGELF
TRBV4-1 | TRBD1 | ASSGDRGGYT
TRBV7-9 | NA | ASTPRGEAYNEQF
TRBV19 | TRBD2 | ASSPRGSGGGDTQY
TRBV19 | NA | ASSLIREAQH
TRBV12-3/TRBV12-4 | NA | ASSPLQGLEQY
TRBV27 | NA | ASKRTDIYGYT
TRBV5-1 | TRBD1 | ASSLGTGGLNTEAF
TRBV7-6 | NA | ASSAYRVEQY
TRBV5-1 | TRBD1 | ASSLEQGVSEQY
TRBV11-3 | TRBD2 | ASSPGSSGRTDTQY
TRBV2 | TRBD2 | ASYPGAGGSYNEQF
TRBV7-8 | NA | ASSLGGPYNEQF
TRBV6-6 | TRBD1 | ASSPRGLRGFNYGYT
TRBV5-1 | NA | ASSLQGHSNTEAF
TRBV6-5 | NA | ASSSGQLNVYGYT
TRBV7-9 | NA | ASSLSGVQGSDTQY
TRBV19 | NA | ASSSVQGSSYEQY
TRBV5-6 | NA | ASSLALRVANYGYT
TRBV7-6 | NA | ASSLSVLAWETQY
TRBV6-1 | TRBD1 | VSSELMTGGFYEQY
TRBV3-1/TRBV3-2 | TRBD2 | ASSQSPLAGGVTDTQY
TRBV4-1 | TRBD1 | ASSPRTGLSYEQY
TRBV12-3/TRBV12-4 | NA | ASSPGGNTIY